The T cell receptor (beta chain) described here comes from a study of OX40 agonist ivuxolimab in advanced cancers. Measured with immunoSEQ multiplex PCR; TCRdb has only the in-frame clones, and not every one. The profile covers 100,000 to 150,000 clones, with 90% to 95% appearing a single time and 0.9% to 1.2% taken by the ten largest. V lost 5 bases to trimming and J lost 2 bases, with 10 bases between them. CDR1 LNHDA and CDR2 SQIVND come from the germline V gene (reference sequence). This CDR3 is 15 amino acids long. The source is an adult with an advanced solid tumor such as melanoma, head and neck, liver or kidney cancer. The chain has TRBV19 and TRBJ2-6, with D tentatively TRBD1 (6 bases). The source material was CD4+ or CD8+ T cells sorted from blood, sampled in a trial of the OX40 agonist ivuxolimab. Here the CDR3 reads CASSSRGPGANVLTF. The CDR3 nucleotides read TGTGCCAGTAGTTCCAGGGGTCCTGGGGCCAACGTCCTGACTTTC.